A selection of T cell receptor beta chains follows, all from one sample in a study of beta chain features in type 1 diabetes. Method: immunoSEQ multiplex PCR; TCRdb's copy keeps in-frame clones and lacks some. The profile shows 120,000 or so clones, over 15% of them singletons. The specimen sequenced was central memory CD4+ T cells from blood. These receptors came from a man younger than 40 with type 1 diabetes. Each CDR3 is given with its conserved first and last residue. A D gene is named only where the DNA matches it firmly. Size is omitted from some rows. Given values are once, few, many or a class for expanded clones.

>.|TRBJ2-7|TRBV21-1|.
CASSSTGLGPGAYEQYF
TGTGCCAGCAGCTCAACCGGTCTAGGGCCAGGGGCCTACGAGCAGTACTTC
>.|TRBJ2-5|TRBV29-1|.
CSVEEASLETQYF
TGCAGCGTTGAGGAGGCTAGCTTAGAGACCCAGTACTTC
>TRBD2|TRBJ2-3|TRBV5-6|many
CASSTLAGGPADTQYF
TGTGCCAGCAGTACACTAGCGGGGGGGCCCGCAGATACGCAGTATTTT
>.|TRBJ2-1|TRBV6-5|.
CASSYQLSSYNEQFF
TGTGCCAGCAGTTACCAGCTTAGCTCCTACAATGAGCAGTTCTTC
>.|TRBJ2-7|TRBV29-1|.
CSVSGPAVTYEQYF
.
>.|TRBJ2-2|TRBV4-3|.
CASSQARDSQNTGELFF
TGCGCCAGCAGCCAAGCCCGGGACTCCCAGAACACCGGGGAGCTGTTTTTT
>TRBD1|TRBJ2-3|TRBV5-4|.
CASSLQGTTDTQYF
TGTGCCAGCAGCTTACAGGGGACCACAGATACGCAGTATTTT
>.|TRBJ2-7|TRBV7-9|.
CASSPSSAEQYF
TGTGCCAGCAGCCCCTCTTCTGCCGAGCAGTACTTC
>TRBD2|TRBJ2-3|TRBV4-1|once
CASSQDGAGGGTDTQYF
TGCGCCAGCAGCCAAGATGGGGCGGGAGGGGGCACAGATACGCAGTATTTT
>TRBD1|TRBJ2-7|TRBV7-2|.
CASSLRQGWYEQYF
TGTGCCAGCAGCTTACGACAGGGATGGTACGAGCAGTACTTC
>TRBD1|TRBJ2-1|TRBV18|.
CASSPGQGAGEQFF
TGTGCCAGCTCTCCGGGACAGGGGGCAGGGGAGCAGTTCTTC
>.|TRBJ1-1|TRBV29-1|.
CSVPQGNTEAFF
TGCAGCGTTCCACAGGGGAACACTGAAGCTTTCTTT
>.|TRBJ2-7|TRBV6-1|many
CASSVGGTNSYEQYF
TGTGCCAGCAGTGTGGGGGGGACAAACTCCTACGAGCAGTACTTC
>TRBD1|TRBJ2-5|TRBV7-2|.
CASSLFGQGKETQYF
TGTGCCAGCAGCTTATTTGGACAGGGTAAAGAGACCCAGTACTTC
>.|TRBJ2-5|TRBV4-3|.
CASSRDSETRETQYF
TGCGCCAGCAGCCGAGACTCGGAGACCCGAGAGACCCAGTACTTC
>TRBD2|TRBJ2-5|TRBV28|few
CASSSLGGADETQYF
TGTGCCAGCAGTTCCCTCGGGGGGGCGGATGAGACCCAGTACTTC
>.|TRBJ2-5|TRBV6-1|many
CASSEVWSQETQYF
TGTGCCAGCAGTGAAGTATGGAGCCAAGAGACCCAGTACTTC